The source of this TCR beta chain is a study of blood T cell repertoires in COVID-19. The CDR3 covers 14 residues. Germline V gene lookup returns CDR1 MNHEY and CDR2 SVGAGI. V shed 4 bases, J shed 5 bases, and the junction held 4 bases outside the gene matches. The protocol was immunoSEQ multiplex PCR, while the TCRdb copy is restricted to in-frame clones and leaves out a portion. The sample has 170,000 or so clones; roughly 75% are singletons. The chain carries TRBV6-5 and TRBJ2-3; 9 nucleotides align to TRBD2. Sequencing input: peripheral blood. The clonotype was recovered from a man aged 65 to 79 with active or convalescent COVID-19. CDR3 protein: CASSFGGRVDTQYF. As DNA, the CDR3 is TGTGCCAGCAGTTTCGGCGGGAGGGTAGATACGCAGTATTTT.